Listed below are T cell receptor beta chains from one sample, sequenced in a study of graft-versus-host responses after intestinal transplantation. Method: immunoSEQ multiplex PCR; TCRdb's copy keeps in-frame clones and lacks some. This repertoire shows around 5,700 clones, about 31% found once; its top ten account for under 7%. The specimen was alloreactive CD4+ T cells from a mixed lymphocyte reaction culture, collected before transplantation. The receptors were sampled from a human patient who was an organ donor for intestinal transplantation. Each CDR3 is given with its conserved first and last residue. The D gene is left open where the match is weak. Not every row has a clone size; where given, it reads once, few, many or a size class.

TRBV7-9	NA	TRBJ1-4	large	CASSLGHEKLFF	TGTGCCAGCAGCTTAGGACATGAAAAACTGTTTTTT
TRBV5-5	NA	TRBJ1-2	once	CARVRVGTTDGYTF	TGTGCCAGAGTCAGAGTGGGGACGACAGATGGCTACACCTTC
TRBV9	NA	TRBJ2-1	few	CASSVEGGYYNEQFF	TGTGCCAGCAGCGTGGAGGGCGGATACTACAATGAGCAGTTCTTC
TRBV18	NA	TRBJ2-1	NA	CASSPWGQGRLAEGYNEQFF	TGTGCCAGCTCACCTTGGGGACAGGGGAGACTAGCGGAGGGGTACAATGAGCAGTTCTTC
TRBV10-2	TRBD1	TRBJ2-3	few	CASSREQGADTQYF	TGCGCCAGCTCTCGGGAACAGGGGGCAGATACGCAGTATTTT
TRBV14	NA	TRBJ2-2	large	CASSQVNTGELFF	TGTGCCAGCAGCCAAGTTAACACCGGGGAGCTGTTTTTT
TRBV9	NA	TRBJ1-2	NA	CASSVVPGSYGYTF	TGTGCCAGCAGCGTAGTTCCAGGGTCCTATGGCTACACCTTC
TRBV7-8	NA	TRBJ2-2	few	CASSPIIPGELFF	TGTGCCAGCAGCCCCATCATCCCTGGGGAGCTGTTTTTT
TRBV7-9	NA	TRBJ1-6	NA	CASSHLDSSYNSPLHF	TGTGCCAGCAGCCACCTGGACAGCTCCTATAATTCACCCCTCCACTTT
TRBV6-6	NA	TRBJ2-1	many	CASSYSPHNEQFF	TGTGCCAGCAGTTACTCCCCCCACAATGAGCAGTTCTTC
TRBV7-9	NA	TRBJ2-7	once	CASSFPGSLQYF	TGTGCCAGCAGCTTTCCGGGGTCCCTACAGTACTTC
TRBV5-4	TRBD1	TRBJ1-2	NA	CASSFPGQGDYGYTF	TGTGCCAGCAGTTTTCCGGGACAGGGGGACTATGGCTACACCTTC
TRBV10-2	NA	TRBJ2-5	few	CASSESGQETQYF	TGCGCCAGCAGTGAGTCGGGGCAAGAGACCCAGTACTTC
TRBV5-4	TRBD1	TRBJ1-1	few	CASSFGQGPFGTEAFF	TGTGCCAGCAGCTTCGGACAGGGGCCATTTGGGACTGAAGCTTTCTTT
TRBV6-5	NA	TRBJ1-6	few	CASRKFTHYNSPLHF	TGTGCCAGCAGGAAGTTCACCCACTATAATTCACCCCTCCACTTT
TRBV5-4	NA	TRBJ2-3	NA	CASSPSSSTDTQYF	TGTGCCAGCAGCCCGTCGTCCAGCACAGATACGCAGTATTTT
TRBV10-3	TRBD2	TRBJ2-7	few	CAISDELAGPYEQYF	TGTGCCATCAGTGATGAACTAGCGGGACCATACGAGCAGTACTTC
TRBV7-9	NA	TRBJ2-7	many	CASSLDRGYEQYF	TGTGCCAGCAGCTTAGATCGGGGGTACGAGCAGTACTTC
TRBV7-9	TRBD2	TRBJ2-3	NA	CASSFTGGGFADTQYF	TGTGCCAGCAGCTTTACTGGCGGGGGTTTCGCAGATACGCAGTATTTT
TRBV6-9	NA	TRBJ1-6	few	CASRTLSSSYNSPLHF	TGTGCCAGCAGAACGTTATCGAGCTCCTATAATTCACCCCTCCACTTT
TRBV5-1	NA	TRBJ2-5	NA	CASSLKGGDVWETQYF	TGCGCCAGCAGCTTGAAGGGGGGCGACGTTTGGGAGACCCAGTACTTC
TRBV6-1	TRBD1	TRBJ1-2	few	CASSYRGGYTF	TGTGCCAGCAGTTACAGGGGTGGCTACACCTTC
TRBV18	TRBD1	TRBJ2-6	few	CASSPDRVGGANVLTF	TGTGCCAGCTCACCCGACAGGGTTGGAGGGGCCAACGTCCTGACTTTC
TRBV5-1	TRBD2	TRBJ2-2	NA	CASSSSGRATGELFF	TGCGCCAGCAGCTCTAGCGGGAGGGCCACCGGGGAGCTGTTTTTT
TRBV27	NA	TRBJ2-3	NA	CASRLLGASTDTQYF	TGTGCCAGCCGTCTCCTGGGGGCTAGCACAGATACGCAGTATTTT
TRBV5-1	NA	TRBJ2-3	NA	CASSWGQVFTDTQYF	TGCGCCAGCAGCTGGGGACAAGTCTTCACAGATACGCAGTATTTT
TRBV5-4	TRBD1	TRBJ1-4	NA	CASSQDGTGAEKLFF	TGCGCCAGCAGCCAAGACGGGACAGGGGCTGAAAAACTGTTTTTT